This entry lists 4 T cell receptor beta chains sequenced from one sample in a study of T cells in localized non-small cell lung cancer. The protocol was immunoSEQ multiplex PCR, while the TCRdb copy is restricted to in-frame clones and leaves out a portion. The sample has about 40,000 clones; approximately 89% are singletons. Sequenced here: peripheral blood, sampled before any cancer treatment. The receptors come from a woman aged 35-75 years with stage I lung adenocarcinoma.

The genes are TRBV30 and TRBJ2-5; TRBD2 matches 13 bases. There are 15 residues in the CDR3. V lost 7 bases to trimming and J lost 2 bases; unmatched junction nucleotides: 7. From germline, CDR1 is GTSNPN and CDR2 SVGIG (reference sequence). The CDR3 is CALAEGLAGQETQYF. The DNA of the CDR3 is TGTGCCTTGGCCGAGGGACTAGCGGGACAAGAGACCCAGTACTTC.

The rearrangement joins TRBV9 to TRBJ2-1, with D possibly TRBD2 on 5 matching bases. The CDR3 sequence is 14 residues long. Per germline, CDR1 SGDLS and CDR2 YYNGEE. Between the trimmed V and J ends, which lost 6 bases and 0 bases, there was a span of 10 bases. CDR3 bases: TGTGCCAGCAAGCCGGGGAGCTCCTACAATGAGCAGTTCTTC. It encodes CASKPGSSYNEQFF.

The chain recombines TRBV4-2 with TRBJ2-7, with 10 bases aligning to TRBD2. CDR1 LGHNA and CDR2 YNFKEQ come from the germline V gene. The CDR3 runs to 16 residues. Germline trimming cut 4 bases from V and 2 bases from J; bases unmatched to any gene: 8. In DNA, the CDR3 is TGTGCCAGCAGCCGCCTACGAGCGGGAGGGCCCTACGAGCAGTACTTC. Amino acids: CASSRLRAGGPYEQYF.

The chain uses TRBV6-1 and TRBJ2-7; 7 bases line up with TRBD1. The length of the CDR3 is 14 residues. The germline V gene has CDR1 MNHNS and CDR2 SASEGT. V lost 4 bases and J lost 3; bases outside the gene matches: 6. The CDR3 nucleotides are TGTGCCAGCAGTGCAGTCAGGGGGAGCTACGAGCAGTACTTC. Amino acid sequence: CASSAVRGSYEQYF.